The sequence of this T cell receptor (beta chain) was determined in a study of shared clonotypes between healthy human individuals. This CDR3 contains 16 residues. Trimming took off 0 bases at V and 3 bases at J, with 17 bases between the two ends. Germline V gene data show CDR1 as GTSNPN and CDR2 as SVGIG (reference sequence). Produced via immunoSEQ multiplex PCR; TCRdb's table is partial and in-frame only. The repertoire consists of about a million clones, with about 70% occurring once and the leading ten covering over 1.3%. The donors were adults (healthy and HIV-negative) with no recent acute infections or vaccinations.

The sequenced sample consisted of memory CD4+ T cells sorted from blood. The subset: CD45RA-negative fraction. This sequence originates from a man in his late teens or twenties in good health. The rearrangement uses TRBV30 and TRBJ2-5, with TRBD2 as a possible D gene (5 bases). The chain's CDR3 is CAWSVLGLGSKETQYF. The DNA of the CDR3 is TGTGCCTGGAGTGTACTAGGGCTGGGCAGTAAAGAGACCCAGTACTTC.